The source of this T cell receptor (beta chain) is a study of tissue T cells after allogeneic stem cell transplantation. V was clipped by 0 bases and J by 3 bases, with 5 bases between them. The CDR3 is 13 amino acids. Germline V gene sequence: CDR1 LNHNV, CDR2 YYDKDF (reference sequence). Enrolled prospectively were adult allogeneic hematopoietic cell transplant recipients whose graft-versus-host disease was steroid-refractory. TCRdb keeps only in-frame clones here, not all; method: immunoSEQ multiplex PCR. The sample carries approximately 3,000 clones, roughly three fifths recorded once. Here the sequenced sample was duodenal tissue, taken at autopsy. This clonotype originated in a male patient aged 60 or over with steroid-refractory graft-versus-host disease after an allogeneic stem cell transplant. Some T cells may originate from the graft donor. The V and J genes are TRBV15 and TRBJ1-2, with D unresolved. This chain's CDR3 is CATSRDSYYGYTF. Written as DNA, the CDR3 is TGTGCCACCAGCAGAGACAGTTACTATGGCTACACCTTC.